This T cell receptor (beta chain) was found in a study of cytomegalovirus exposure and HLA in healthy donors. Clones were sequenced by immunoSEQ multiplex PCR, and TCRdb holds only the in-frame ones, with some missing. The data hold approximately 220,000 clones, with 75% to 95% observed a single time. The CDR3 loop spans 13 amino acids. V was shortened by 2 bases and J by 8 bases, with 10 bases between the two germline ends. Germline lookup yields CDR1 MNHNY and CDR2 SVGAGI (reference sequence). The V and J genes are TRBV6-6 and TRBJ2-1; a weak D match, TRBD1 (6 bases). Material: PBMCs. The receptor's source is a woman aged 18-29 years in good health and CMV-seronegative. The CDR3 here is CASSYGQGYEQFF. In DNA form, the CDR3 reads TGTGCCAGCAGTTACGGCCAGGGGTATGAGCAGTTCTTC.